This is a list of T cell receptor beta chains from one sample in a study of blood T cells in healthy people across ages. From the 5' RACE reads, TCRdb called clonotypes with MiXCR, one entry per CDR3 protein. The sample yields 850,000 to 1,100,000 distinct CDR3 sequences, less than 45% seen once. What was sequenced was blood. All receptors derive from a man aged 18 to 29 in good health. Each CDR3 is given with its conserved first and last residue. The D gene is left open where the match is weak. A clone size is listed for some rows: how often the clone was seen (once, few, many), or a class if it is expanded.

size: few
V: TRBV3-1
J: TRBJ1-2
D: NA
DNA: TGTGCCAGCAGCCAAGACACGATAAGTCCCTATGGCTACACCTTC
CDR3: CASSQDTISPYGYTF

size: NA
V: TRBV6-2/TRBV6-3
J: TRBJ2-1
D: NA
DNA: TGTGCCAGCAGTTACCTCATAGGGGGGGGCGAAAACCATGAGCAGTTCTTC
CDR3: CASSYLIGGGENHEQFF

size: many
V: TRBV29-1
J: TRBJ1-4
D: NA
DNA: TGCAGCGTCGCGGACAGCCTTAATGAAAAACTGTTTTTT
CDR3: CSVADSLNEKLFF

size: NA
V: TRBV9
J: TRBJ1-1
D: NA
DNA: TGTGCCGGCAGCGTGGGGGGAAGTACTGAAGCTTTCTTT
CDR3: CAGSVGGSTEAFF

size: NA
V: TRBV3-1
J: TRBJ2-5
D: NA
DNA: TGTGCCAGCAGCCAAGTCCGCCCAAATAGGGTGAACAAAGAGACCCAGTACTTC
CDR3: CASSQVRPNRVNKETQYF

size: NA
V: TRBV4-1
J: TRBJ1-4
D: NA
DNA: TGCGCCAGCAGCCAACGAATTGGGACTGCGAATGAAAAACTGTTTTTT
CDR3: CASSQRIGTANEKLFF

size: NA
V: TRBV20-1
J: TRBJ1-5
D: NA
DNA: TGCAGTGCCCGAAAGTCCCGGGGGGCGGTCGGCAATCAGCCCCAGCATTTT
CDR3: CSARKSRGAVGNQPQHF

size: NA
V: TRBV4-1
J: TRBJ2-1
D: NA
DNA: TGCGACAGCAGCCTCCGAATAGATGGCCTCTACAATGAGCAGTTCTTC
CDR3: CDSSLRIDGLYNEQFF

size: few
V: TRBV20-1
J: TRBJ1-1
D: NA
DNA: TGCAGTGCTAGAGATAAAGCGACAGGCATGAACACTGAAGCTTTCTTT
CDR3: CSARDKATGMNTEAFF

size: NA
V: TRBV6-2/TRBV6-3
J: TRBJ1-1
D: NA
DNA: TGTGCCAGCAGTCTAGCGTCGGGGGGCCTCACTGAAGCTTTCTTT
CDR3: CASSLASGGLTEAFF

size: few
V: TRBV28
J: TRBJ2-3
D: NA
DNA: TGTGCCAGCAGTTTCGAAACCCAGGGCGATACGCAGTATTTT
CDR3: CASSFETQGDTQYF

size: NA
V: TRBV27
J: TRBJ1-1
D: NA
DNA: TGTGCCAGCAGTATACAGGGTAATACTGAAGCTTTCTTT
CDR3: CASSIQGNTEAFF

size: NA
V: TRBV7-9
J: TRBJ1-4
D: NA
DNA: TGTGCCAGCAGCCCGGCGGTGCAGGGGTTGGAAAAACTGTTTTTT
CDR3: CASSPAVQGLEKLFF

size: few
V: TRBV11-2
J: TRBJ1-2
D: NA
DNA: TGTGCCAGCAGCTTAGATGTCAGCCTCTATGGCTACACCTTC
CDR3: CASSLDVSLYGYTF

size: NA
V: TRBV12-3/TRBV12-4
J: TRBJ2-3
D: NA
DNA: TGTGCCAGCAGCGTCGCTGGTTCAGATGCGCAGTATTTT
CDR3: CASSVAGSDAQYF

size: few
V: TRBV4-3
J: TRBJ2-7
D: NA
DNA: TGCGCCAGCAGCCAAGATCGGGACGGAAAGATAACCTACGAGCAGTACTTC
CDR3: CASSQDRDGKITYEQYF